This T cell receptor (beta chain) was found in a study of blood T cell repertoires in COVID-19. J gave up 5 bases and V 6 bases, and 8 bases lay outside the gene matches. Germline V gene sequence: CDR1 SNHLY, CDR2 FYNNEI. The CDR3 runs to 15 residues. TCRdb's copy holds only in-frame clones and misses some; the assay was immunoSEQ multiplex PCR. The sample consists of around 270,000 clones, about nine tenths of them appearing once. Source material: peripheral blood. The chain is built from TRBV2 and TRBJ2-3; 10 bases align to TRBD2. This sequence originates from a person aged 18-30 years with COVID-19, enrolled during active disease. The CDR3 coding sequence is TGTGCCAGCAGCCGGCTAGCGGGAGTTGGAGATACGCAGTATTTT. As protein: CASSRLAGVGDTQYF.